What follows are 25 T cell receptor beta chains derived from one specimen sequenced in a study of OX40 agonist ivuxolimab in advanced cancers. Libraries came from the immunoSEQ multiplex PCR assay. This is the immuneACCESS table as TCRdb keeps it, with only in-frame sequences that have V and J called. A part of the clones is gone; compared with another copy, unresolved V genes explain less than half, and the rest is unexplained. The sample data list about 14,000 clones, and around four fifths of these were observed just once. The ten largest account for roughly 13% of the sample. The material was CD4+ or CD8+ T cells sorted from blood, obtained in a trial of the OX40 agonist ivuxolimab. The receptor set was obtained from an adult with an advanced solid tumor such as melanoma, head and neck, liver or kidney cancer.

The chain combines TRBV18 with TRBJ2-7, with D possibly TRBD1 on 5 matching bases. Trimming took 5 bases from V and 0 from J, leaving 8 bases between them. Germline V gene lookup returns CDR1 KGHSH and CDR2 LQKENI. The CDR3 length is 13 residues. CDR3 sequence reads: CASSSTDSYEQYF. The CDR3 DNA is TGTGCCAGCTCATCGACAGACTCCTACGAGCAGTACTTC.

J is TRBJ2-3 and V is TRBV4-1; D call uncertain. The germline V and J ends were trimmed by 1 base and 0 bases, with 2 bases remaining between them. CDR1 and CDR2 (germline): MGHRA, YSYEKL. The CDR3 loop spans 13 amino acids. CDR3 DNA: TGCGCCAGCAGCCAAGTAAGCACAGATACGCAGTATTTT. It encodes CASSQVSTDTQYF.

This clone has more than one count but fewer than ten. The rearrangement uses TRBV9 and TRBJ2-7; 9 nucleotides align to TRBD2. V was clipped by 3 bases and J by 2 bases; unmatched bases: 6. Germline V lookup: CDR1 SGDLS, CDR2 YYNGEE. The CDR3 runs to 15 residues. The CDR3 loop reads CASSGERGAPYEQYF. Here the CDR3 DNA reads TGTGCCAGCAGCGGTGAGCGGGGGGCGCCCTACGAGCAGTACTTC.

The chain uses TRBV7-9 and TRBJ2-7; the match to TRBD1 covers 9 bases. Germline V gene lookup returns CDR1 SEHNR and CDR2 FQNEAQ (reference sequence). The trim removed 5 bases at V and 7 bases at J, leaving 6 bases unmatched. CDR3 length: 13 amino acids. CDR3 sequence (DNA): TGTGCCAGCAGCCCACGGGACAGGGATGAGCAGTACTTC. Its translation is CASSPRDRDEQYF.

The V gene is TRBV6-1, the J gene TRBJ2-7; possible D gene TRBD1, 6 bases. In germline, CDR1 is MNHNS, CDR2 SASEGT. This CDR3 region has 15 residues. V lost 2 bases and J 2 bases, leaving 13 bases between the germline ends. The CDR3 loop reads CASSEQSDSPYEQYF. Written as DNA, the CDR3 is TGTGCCAGCAGTGAACAGTCGGACAGTCCCTACGAGCAGTACTTC.

Here the CDR3 DNA reads TGCGCCAGCAGGGGCAGCGGGGGGGACTACGAGCAGTACTTC. Its translation: CASRGSGGDYEQYF. The rearrangement links TRBV10-1 to TRBJ2-7; 10 bases map to TRBD2. The V and J ends lost 6 bases and 3 bases, in that order; junction bases with no gene match: 5. In germline, CDR1 is WNHNN, CDR2 SYGVQD (reference sequence). CDR3 length equals 14 residues.

The chain is built from TRBV7-6 and TRBJ2-5; D might be TRBD2 (6 bases). The last part of the DNA fits TRBJ2-7 better; the J call may be wrong. The CDR3 extends over 14 amino acids. Germline V gene lookup returns CDR1 SGHVS and CDR2 FNYEAQ. As DNA, the CDR3 is TGTGCCAGCAGCCAGGAGGGGATGGGCTACGAGCAGTACTTC. It yields the protein CASSQEGMGYEQYF.

This clone was recorded only once. This rearrangement joins TRBV5-1 to TRBJ2-5; D ambiguous. V was shortened by 0 bases and J by 2 bases, with 8 bases between the two germline ends. The CDR3 is 14 residues long. The V gene's germline CDR1 is SGHRS and CDR2 YFSETQ. In nucleotides, the CDR3 is TGCGCCAGCAGCTTGGGTGGGAATCAAGAGACCCAGTACTTC. Protein product: CASSLGGNQETQYF.

V gene TRBV6-5 combines with J gene TRBJ1-1; 10 bases are a match to TRBD1. The V and J ends lost 5 bases and 4 bases, in that order; junction bases with no gene match: 7. Germline V CDR1 and CDR2: MNHEY, SVGAGI. This CDR3 has 15 residues. The CDR3 protein is CASSKRQGAFTEAFF. CDR3 nucleotide sequence: TGTGCCAGCAGTAAACGACAGGGGGCATTCACTGAAGCTTTCTTT.

The CDR3 nucleotides are TGCGCCAGCAGCTCCGGGACGACAGATACCAATTCACCCCTCCACTTT. It encodes CASSSGTTDTNSPLHF. The rearrangement uses TRBV5-1 and TRBJ1-6, with D perhaps TRBD1 (5 bases). The CDR3 loop spans 16 amino acids. Trimming stripped 3 bases from V and 7 bases from J, with 17 bases between. CDR1 and CDR2 (germline): SGHRS, YFSETQ.

The V call is TRBV13, the J call TRBJ1-2, with 7 bases lining up with TRBD1. Losses at the gene ends were 0 bases for V and 11 bases for J; bases not matched to a gene: 3. The CDR3 is 12 amino acids. The germline V gene has CDR1 PRHDT and CDR2 FYEKMQ (reference sequence). The chain's CDR3 is CASSLGTGRYTF. CDR3 in DNA: TGTGCCAGCAGCTTAGGGACAGGGAGATACACCTTC.

V is TRBV5-1 and J is TRBJ1-2; 10 bases line up with TRBD1. The CDR3 extends over 12 amino acids. Germline V gives CDR1 SGHRS, CDR2 YFSETQ. V lost 0 bases to trimming and J lost 12 bases; unmatched junction nucleotides: 2. CDR3 region: CASSLGQGADTF. CDR3 nucleotide sequence: TGCGCCAGCAGCTTGGGACAGGGGGCCGACACCTTC.

In its sample, this clone ranks as medium-sized. The chain recombines TRBV27 with TRBJ2-2; weak D call: TRBD2 (5 bases). The CDR3 loop spans 14 amino acids. CDR1 and CDR2 (germline): MNHEY, SMNVEV (reference sequence). The ends were cut back, 7 bases at V and 0 bases at J, with 9 bases in the middle. The CDR3 protein is CASKASPNTGELFF. CDR3 bases: TGTGCCAGCAAGGCTAGCCCGAACACCGGGGAGCTGTTTTTT.

The chain links TRBV25-1 to TRBJ2-5; TRBD2 matches at 10 bases. Germline loops: CDR1 MGHDK, CDR2 SYGVNS. J lost 3 bases, V lost 1 base, and 11 bases had no gene match. The CDR3 is made up of 18 amino acids. The CDR3 reads CASSESSGRAHWEETQYF. The CDR3 region has the DNA TGTGCCAGCAGTGAATCCAGCGGGAGGGCCCATTGGGAAGAGACCCAGTACTTC. The complete variable domain, with remaining parts taken from reference TRBV25-1 and TRBJ2-5, reads EADIYQTPRYLVIGTGKKITLECSQTMGHDKMYWYQQDPGMELHLIHYSYGVNSTEKGDLSSESTVSRIRTEHFPLTLESARPSHTSQYLCASSESSGRAHWEETQYFGPGTRLLVL.

The chain is built from TRBV5-4 and TRBJ1-2; TRBD1 matches 7 bases. This CDR3 has 15 amino acids. The J segment lost 4 bases and the V segment lost 3 bases, leaving 9 bases of the junction unmatched. The V gene's germline CDR1 is SGHNT and CDR2 YYREEE (reference sequence). The CDR3 here is CASSWGPGQIYGYTF. CDR3 DNA sequence: TGTGCCAGCAGCTGGGGTCCGGGACAGATCTATGGCTACACCTTC. Full variable domain (remainder filled in from reference TRBV5-4 and TRBJ1-2): ETGVTQSPTHLIKTRGQQVTLRCSSQSGHNTVSWYQQALGQGPQFIFQYYREEENGRGNFPPRFSGLQFPNYSSELNVNALELDDSALYLCASSWGPGQIYGYTFGSGTRLTVV.

The V gene is TRBV10-3, the J gene TRBJ2-1; D is ambiguous. Germline CDR1 is ENHRY and CDR2 is SYGVKD. The CDR3 is made up of 13 amino acids. Trimming removed 4 bases at V and 0 bases at J, with 4 bases between. The CDR3 sequence is CAISAPSYNEQFF. In DNA, the CDR3 is TGTGCCATCAGTGCTCCCTCCTACAATGAGCAGTTCTTC.

Comments on this clone: The junction departs from germline at one end; a sequencing error may be responsible. This chain uses TRBV10-3 with TRBJ2-7; no reliable D call. In germline, CDR1 is ENHRY, CDR2 SYGVKD. This CDR3 comprises 9 residues. The CDR3 region has the DNA TGTGCCATCAGTCTTCCTTTCCACTTC. Translation gives CAISLPFHF.

The gene calls are TRBV14 and TRBJ1-1; D remains ambiguous. This CDR3 is 14 amino acids long. From germline, CDR1 is SGHDN and CDR2 FVKESK. V lost 7 bases and J lost 1, with 13 bases in between. The CDR3 sequence is CASTRLEWNTEAFF. In DNA, the CDR3 is TGTGCCAGCACCCGTCTAGAGTGGAACACTGAAGCTTTCTTT.

The gene calls are TRBV2 and TRBJ2-1; 7 nucleotides align to TRBD1. With V trimmed by 6 bases and J by 4 bases, 9 bases remained unmatched. The germline V gene encodes CDR1 SNHLY and CDR2 FYNNEI. The length of the CDR3 is 15 residues. CDR3 sequence: CASRDTGAAYNEQFF. For the CDR3, the DNA is TGTGCCAGCAGAGACACAGGGGCGGCTTACAATGAGCAGTTCTTC.

V and J are TRBV7-9 and TRBJ2-1, with D maybe TRBD2 (6 bases). Germline CDR1 reads SEHNR; CDR2 reads FQNEAQ (reference sequence). Trimming removed 4 bases from V and 5 bases from J, with 15 bases in between. This CDR3 comprises 15 residues. This chain's CDR3 is CASSSWRELNNEQFF. The CDR3 nucleotides read TGTGCCAGCAGCTCTTGGCGGGAACTAAACAATGAGCAGTTCTTC.

This chain joins TRBV10-3 and TRBJ1-6, with D unresolved. V was cut by 2 bases and J by 7 bases, with 6 bases left in between. The germline CDR1 and CDR2 sequences are ENHRY and SYGVKD. This CDR3 spans 13 amino acids. The CDR3 reads CAISEVGNSPLHF. The DNA for the CDR3 is TGTGCCATCAGTGAGGTTGGCAATTCACCCCTCCACTTT.

This chain links TRBV2 with TRBJ2-3, with 10 bases fitting TRBD2. There are 14 residues in the CDR3. Germline V lookup: CDR1 SNHLY, CDR2 FYNNEI. V shed 6 bases and J 0 bases; nucleotides not matched to a gene: 0. The CDR3 DNA follows: TGTGCCAGCAGAGCGGGGGGGAGCACAGATACGCAGTATTTT. Translation: CASRAGGSTDTQYF.

The genes are TRBV7-8 and TRBJ2-2, with 11 bases fitting TRBD2. J gave up 5 bases and V 4 bases, and 15 bases lay outside the gene matches. CDR3 length: 19 amino acids. Germline V gene sequence: CDR1 SGHVS, CDR2 FQNEAQ. CDR3 amino acids: CASSSGPASGRRGTGELFF. The DNA of the CDR3 is TGTGCCAGCAGCTCGGGCCCAGCTAGCGGGAGGCGGGGGACCGGGGAGCTGTTTTTT.

The rearrangement links TRBV10-2 to TRBJ2-3, with no clear D. The V end lost 3 bases, the J end lost 6 bases, and 22 bases lay between the germline ends. CDR1 is WSHSY and CDR2 is SAAADI in the germline V gene. The CDR3 is 17 residues long. The CDR3 protein is CASSDVLWHSGMDTQYF. The DNA for the CDR3 is TGCGCCAGCAGTGACGTGTTGTGGCACTCCGGTATGGATACGCAGTATTTT.

This chain joins TRBV30 and TRBJ1-5, with D hard to call. V was pared by 3 bases and J by 4 bases, with 16 bases between. This CDR3 contains 15 residues. Per the germline V gene, CDR1 is GTSNPN and CDR2 is SVGIG (reference sequence). The CDR3 bases are TGTGCCTGGAGCTCCGGTCTACTTAGTAATCAGCCCCAGCATTTT. It is translated as CAWSSGLLSNQPQHF.